This T cell receptor beta chain appears in the sequencing data of a study of blood T cell repertoires in COVID-19. The CDR3 consists of 16 residues. Germline V gene sequence: CDR1 SGDLS, CDR2 YYNGEE. Trimming shortened V by 2 bases and J by 2 bases, and 15 bases separated the two germline ends. As handled by the study authors: Amplifying reference gene primers gave estimates of nucleated cell counts. TCRdb's copy holds only in-frame clones and misses some; the assay was immunoSEQ multiplex PCR. The V and J calls and clone size come from that table; D and trimming were worked out from the DNA. The sample includes a few hundred thousand clones, 80% to 85% of them seen just once.

The sequenced material came from peripheral blood. The receptor's source is a woman of 80 years or more with active or convalescent COVID-19. This chain uses TRBV9 with TRBJ2-3, with a weak D call TRBD2 (5 bases). The CDR3 sequence is CASSVLAGSSTDTQYF. The CDR3 DNA sequence: TGTGCCAGCAGCGTCCTTGCGGGCAGCTCCACAGATACGCAGTATTTT.